A selection of T cell receptor beta chains follows, all from one sample in a study of blood T cell repertoires in COVID-19. Profiled with immunoSEQ multiplex PCR; TCRdb holds only in-frame clones, not every one. The sample shows around 190,000 clones, more than 75% of them seen only once. Input material: peripheral blood. Receptors were obtained from a woman in her sixties or seventies with COVID-19, enrolled during active disease. Each CDR3 is given with its conserved first and last residue. A D gene is named only where the DNA matches it firmly. The listing skips clone size in some rows; elsewhere it reads once, few, many or a size class.

>TRBJ1-3|.|TRBV6-5|.
TGTGCCAGCACCCGCGACAGGACCTCTGGAAACACCATATATTTT
CASTRDRTSGNTIYF
>TRBJ2-5|.|TRBV6-6|TRBD1
TGTGCCAGCAGTCATAGAACCGGGACAGGGGGCGAGACCCAGTACTTC
CASSHRTGTGGETQYF
>TRBJ1-2|.|TRBV3-1/TRBV3-2|.
TGTGCCAGCAGCCAAGGGAGGGGACGAGAGATCTATGGCTACACCTTC
CASSQGRGREIYGYTF
>TRBJ2-5|.|TRBV7-9|TRBD1
TGTGCCAGCAGCCCACTACCCCAGGGGGCTGAGACCCAGTACTTC
CASSPLPQGAETQYF
>TRBJ1-2|.|TRBV28|TRBD1
TGTGCCAGCAGCCCCTCGGGCGGGACAGGGGGCCGTCTTGGTGGCTACACCTTC
CASSPSGGTGGRLGGYTF
>TRBJ2-7|.|TRBV3-1/TRBV3-2|TRBD2
TGTGCCAGCAGCCAATCTAGCGGGGCGGCCGAGCAGTACTTC
CASSQSSGAAEQYF
>TRBJ2-5|.|TRBV3-1/TRBV3-2|TRBD1
TGTGCCACTCGGGACAGGGGTAGAGAGACCCAGTACTTC
CATRDRGRETQYF
>TRBJ1-2|.|TRBV7-2|.
TGTGCCAGCAGCTTAGCGCTCCAGGGCTCCCATGGCTACACCTTC
CASSLALQGSHGYTF
>TRBJ2-2|.|TRBV11-3|TRBD1
TGTGCCAGCAGCTCTGGGACAGACAGGAACACCGGGGAGCTGTTTTTT
CASSSGTDRNTGELFF
>TRBJ1-2|.|TRBV14|.
TGTGCCAGCAGCCAGCCCGGTGGCGGCTATGGCTACACCTTC
CASSQPGGGYGYTF
>TRBJ2-7|.|TRBV7-9|.
TGTGCCAGCAGCTTTGGGGGGGCACAGACCTACGAGCAGTACTTC
CASSFGGAQTYEQYF
>TRBJ2-5|.|TRBV4-1|TRBD2
TGCGCCAGCAGCCCCAACCTAGCGGTCCAAGAGACCCAGTACTTC
CASSPNLAVQETQYF
>TRBJ1-1|once|TRBV2|.
TGTGCCAGCAGACGGGACCCGGCGGGAACTGAAGCTTTCTTT
CASRRDPAGTEAFF
>TRBJ1-2|.|TRBV6-5|.
TGTGCCAGCAGAGATCTTTCGAGCTACTATGGCTACACCTTC
CASRDLSSYYGYTF
>TRBJ1-2|.|TRBV19|.
TGTGCCAGTAGTATAGATCGAGGTTCTAACTATGGCTACACCTTC
CASSIDRGSNYGYTF
>TRBJ1-2|.|TRBV11-2|.
TGTGCCAGCAGCAGGAACAGGGACGGCTATGGCTACACCTTC
CASSRNRDGYGYTF
>TRBJ2-5|.|TRBV28|TRBD1
TGTGCCAGCAGCGTGTTGACAGGGGCTATAGAGACCCAGTACTTC
CASSVLTGAIETQYF
>TRBJ2-2|.|TRBV19|TRBD2
TGTGCCAGTAGTATAGGAAGCGGGGGGGCAACCGGGGAGCTGTTTTTT
CASSIGSGGATGELFF
>TRBJ1-2|.|TRBV5-4|.
TGTGCCAGCAGCTTAGACAGGCTGGGCTATGGCTACACCTTC
CASSLDRLGYGYTF
>TRBJ1-1|.|TRBV7-2|TRBD1
TGTGCCAGCAGCACCGGGACAGGGTTCACTGAAGCTTTCTTT
CASSTGTGFTEAFF
>TRBJ2-1|.|TRBV7-2|TRBD2
TGTGCCAGCAGCTTATTGGGACTAGCGGGCTACAATGAGCAGTTCTTC
CASSLLGLAGYNEQFF
>TRBJ2-2|.|TRBV9|TRBD2
TGTGCCAGCAGCGTCTCTAGCGGAGGGGTCGGGGAGCTGTTTTTT
CASSVSSGGVGELFF
>TRBJ2-2|.|TRBV4-2|.
TGTGCCAGCAGTACTTGGCAGGGGGGCGCGAGGACCGGGGAGCTGTTTTTT
CASSTWQGGARTGELFF
>TRBJ2-2|.|TRBV6-5|TRBD2
TGTGCCAGCAGACCCCTAGCGGGCACCGGGGAGCTGTTTTTT
CASRPLAGTGELFF
>TRBJ1-1|.|TRBV6-1|TRBD1
TGTGCCAGCAGTGAGGGCAGGGGGCGCGAGGCTTTCTTT
CASSEGRGREAFF
>TRBJ1-4|.|TRBV7-2|.
TGTGCCAGCAGCGTTACAGGGCACACTAATGAAAAACTGTTTTTT
CASSVTGHTNEKLFF
>TRBJ1-1|.|TRBV23-1|.
TGCGCCGGGACCAGGGGAATGAACACTGAAGCTTTCTTT
CAGTRGMNTEAFF
>TRBJ1-2|.|TRBV27|TRBD1
TGTGCCAGCAGTCCCTCCCGGGACAGGGAGTATGGCTACACCTTC
CASSPSRDREYGYTF
>TRBJ2-5|.|TRBV6-2/TRBV6-3|TRBD1
TGTGCCAGCAGTTTGGCGACAGGGAAGACCCAGTACTTC
CASSLATGKTQYF
>TRBJ2-5|.|TRBV18|TRBD1
TGTGCCAGCTCCCAGGGGGTACAAGAGACCCAGTACTTC
CASSQGVQETQYF
>TRBJ1-2|.|TRBV5-1|TRBD1
TGCGCCAGCAGCTTATATCCCGGACAGGGGGCTAACTATGGCTACACCTTC
CASSLYPGQGANYGYTF
>TRBJ2-1|once|TRBV10-3|.
TGTGCCATCAGTGAGCCCGGAGGGAGCTCCTACAATGAGCAGTTCTTC
CAISEPGGSSYNEQFF
>TRBJ1-1|few|TRBV6-6|.
TGTGCCAGCAGCCAGGACATCTACACTGAAGCTTTCTTT
CASSQDIYTEAFF